The sequence of this TCR beta chain was determined in a study of cytomegalovirus exposure and HLA in healthy donors. As for this clone: Antigen unknown.

Findings of the study overall: Later, an analysis showed that TCR beta chains associated with HLA were more clonally expanded than others that were equally common. In vitro testing confirmed a few CMV-associated chains as specific for CMV antigens. Later analysis demonstrated an association between a missense DCLRE1C variant and TCR beta V- and J-gene trimming.

With V trimmed by 6 bases and J by 3 bases, 10 bases remained unmatched. CDR3 length equals 16 residues. Germline-derived CDR1 and CDR2 are MNHEY and SMNVEV (reference sequence). The primer mix had 60 Vbeta and 13 Jbeta primers. As processed by the authors: In a later analysis, the count reached some 88 million unique TCR beta chains, with roughly 9.9 million shared. Using immunoSEQ multiplex PCR, the repertoire was profiled, and TCRdb retains in-frame clones only, with some absent. That table supplies the V and J calls and clone size; D and trimming were determined from the DNA. The sample yields about 170,000 clones, 82% seen once.

The clonotype was recovered from a girl aged 10 to 17 in good health and CMV-seropositive. The genes are TRBV27 and TRBJ2-7; 11 positions match TRBD2. Input material: PBMCs. In DNA form, the CDR3 reads TGTGCCAGCAGCTCCCACCCCACTAGCGGGAGCTACGAGCAGTACTTC. This encodes CASSSHPTSGSYEQYF.